The following is a T cell receptor beta chain sequence with its context. Original analysis: By means of reference gene primer amplification, nucleated cell counts were estimated. Sequencing was performed with immunoSEQ multiplex PCR; in TCRdb, only in-frame clones are kept and a portion is missing. The V and J calls and the clone size are those of that table, but D and trimming were determined from the DNA. The table includes roughly 150,000 clones, more than 70% detected once. The data stem from a study of blood T cell repertoires in COVID-19. Whole-study context: COVID-19 samples, acute and convalescent, were from the United States, Italy and Spain.

Each participant's cohort was designated according to participant-reported clinical history. Germline CDR1 SGHDT, CDR2 YYEEEE. The CDR3 sequence is 14 residues long. V lost 2 bases and J lost 5, with 13 bases in between. The specimen sequenced was PBMCs or T cells enriched from blood (not recorded which). The TCR originated in a middle-aged man who had recovered from COVID-19. This sequence joins TRBV5-6 and TRBJ2-5; maybe TRBD2 (7 bases). The CDR3: CASSFGGRGETQYF. The CDR3 nucleotides read TGTGCCAGCAGCTTCGGGGGGCGCGGTGAGACCCAGTACTTC.